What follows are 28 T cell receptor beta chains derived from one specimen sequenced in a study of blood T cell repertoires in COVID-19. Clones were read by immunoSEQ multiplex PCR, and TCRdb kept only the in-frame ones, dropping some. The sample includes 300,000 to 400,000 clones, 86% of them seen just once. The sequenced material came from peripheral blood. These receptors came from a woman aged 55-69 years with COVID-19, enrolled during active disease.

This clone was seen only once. This chain's CDR3 is CASSPREITGTGGLIGGYTF. The CDR3 DNA is TGTGCCAGCAGCCCCAGGGAAATCACCGGGACAGGGGGCCTTATCGGGGGCTACACCTTC. The gene calls are TRBV6-2 or TRBV6-3 and TRBJ1-2; 12 bases match TRBD1. The germline CDR1 and CDR2 sequences are MNHEY and SVGEGT. Trimming at V came to 6 bases and at J to 8 bases, leaving 25 bases not matched to a gene. The CDR3 spans 20 residues.

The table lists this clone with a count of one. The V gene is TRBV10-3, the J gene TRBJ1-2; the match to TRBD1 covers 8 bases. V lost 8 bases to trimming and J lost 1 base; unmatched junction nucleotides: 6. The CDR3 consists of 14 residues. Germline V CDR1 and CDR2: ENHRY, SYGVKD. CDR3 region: CAIGDRGFNYGYTF. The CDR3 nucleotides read TGTGCCATCGGAGACAGGGGTTTTAACTATGGCTACACCTTC.

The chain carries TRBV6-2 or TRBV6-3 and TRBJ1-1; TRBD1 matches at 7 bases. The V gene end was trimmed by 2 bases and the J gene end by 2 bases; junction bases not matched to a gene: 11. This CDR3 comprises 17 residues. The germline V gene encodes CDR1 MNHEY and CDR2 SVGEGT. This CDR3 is CASSYRRDRARNTEAFF. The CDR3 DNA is TGTGCCAGCAGTTACCGCAGGGACAGAGCACGAAACACTGAAGCTTTCTTT.

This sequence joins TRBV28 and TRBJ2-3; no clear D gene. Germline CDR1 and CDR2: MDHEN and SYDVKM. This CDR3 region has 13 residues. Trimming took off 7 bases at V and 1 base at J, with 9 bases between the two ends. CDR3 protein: CASTPRGTDTQYF. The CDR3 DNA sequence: TGTGCCAGCACACCCCGAGGCACAGATACGCAGTATTTT.

CDR3 sequence: CASSIGGGEVPPLHF. The CDR3, as DNA: TGTGCCAGTAGTATAGGTGGGGGCGAAGTTCCACCCCTCCACTTT. The rearrangement uses TRBV19 and TRBJ1-6; a possible D gene is TRBD1 (6 bases). The CDR3 is 15 residues long. The V end was cut by 1 base, the J end by 11 bases, with 15 bases between. The germline CDR1 and CDR2 sequences are LNHDA and SQIVND (reference sequence).

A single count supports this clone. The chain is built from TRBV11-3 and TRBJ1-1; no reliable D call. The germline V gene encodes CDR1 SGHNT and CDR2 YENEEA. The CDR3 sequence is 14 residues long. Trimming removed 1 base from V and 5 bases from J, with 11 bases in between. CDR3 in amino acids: CASSLGWGGTEAFF. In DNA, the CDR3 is TGTGCCAGCAGCTTAGGGTGGGGAGGAACTGAAGCTTTCTTT.

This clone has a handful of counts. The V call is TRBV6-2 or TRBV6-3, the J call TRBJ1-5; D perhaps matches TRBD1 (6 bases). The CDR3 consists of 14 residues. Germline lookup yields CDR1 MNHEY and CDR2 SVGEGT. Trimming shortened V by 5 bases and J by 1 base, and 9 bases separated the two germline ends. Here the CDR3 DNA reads TGTGCCAGCAGTGGACAGCCCAGCAATCAGCCCCAGCATTTT. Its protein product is CASSGQPSNQPQHF.

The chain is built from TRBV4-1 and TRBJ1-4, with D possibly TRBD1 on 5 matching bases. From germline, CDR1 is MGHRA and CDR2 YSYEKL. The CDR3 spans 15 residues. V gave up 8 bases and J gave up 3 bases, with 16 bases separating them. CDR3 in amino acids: CASVRVGGANEKLFF. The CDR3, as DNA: TGCGCCAGCGTCAGGGTGGGGGGGGCTAATGAAAAACTGTTTTTT.

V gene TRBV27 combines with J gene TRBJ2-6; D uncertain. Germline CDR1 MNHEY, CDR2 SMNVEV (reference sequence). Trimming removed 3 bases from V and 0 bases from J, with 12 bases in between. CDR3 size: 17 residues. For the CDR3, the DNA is TGTGCCAGCAGTTTTGTCCGAGCCTCCTCTGGGGCCAACGTCCTGACTTTC. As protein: CASSFVRASSGANVLTF.

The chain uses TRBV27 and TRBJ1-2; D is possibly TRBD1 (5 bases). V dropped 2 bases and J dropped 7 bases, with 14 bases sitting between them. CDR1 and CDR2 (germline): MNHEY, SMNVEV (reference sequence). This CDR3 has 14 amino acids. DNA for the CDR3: TGTGCCAGCAGTTTAATGAGGGGAGGCTTTGGCTACACCTTC. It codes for CASSLMRGGFGYTF.

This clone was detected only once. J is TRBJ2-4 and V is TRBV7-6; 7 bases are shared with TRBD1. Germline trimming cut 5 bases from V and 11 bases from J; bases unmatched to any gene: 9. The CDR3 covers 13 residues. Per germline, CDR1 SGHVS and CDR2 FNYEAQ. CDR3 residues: CASSPSQQGLQYF. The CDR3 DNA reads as TGTGCCAGCAGCCCATCCCAACAGGGGCTTCAGTACTTC.

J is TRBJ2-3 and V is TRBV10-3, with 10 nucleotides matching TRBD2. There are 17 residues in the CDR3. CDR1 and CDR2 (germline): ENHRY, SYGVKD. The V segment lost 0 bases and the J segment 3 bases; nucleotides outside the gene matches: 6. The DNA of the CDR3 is TGTGCCATCAGTGAGTCGCGGACTAGCGGCAGAACAGATACGCAGTATTTT. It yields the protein CAISESRTSGRTDTQYF.

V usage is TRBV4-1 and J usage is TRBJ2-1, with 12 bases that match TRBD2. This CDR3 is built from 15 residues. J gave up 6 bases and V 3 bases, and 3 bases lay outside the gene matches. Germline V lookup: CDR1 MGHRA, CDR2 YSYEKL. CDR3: CASSQASGRGNEQFF. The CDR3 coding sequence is TGCGCCAGCAGCCAGGCTAGCGGGAGGGGCAATGAGCAGTTCTTC.

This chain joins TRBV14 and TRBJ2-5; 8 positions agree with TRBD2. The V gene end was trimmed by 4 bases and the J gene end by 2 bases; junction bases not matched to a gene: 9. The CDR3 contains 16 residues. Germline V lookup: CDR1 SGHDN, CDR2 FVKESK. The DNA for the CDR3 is TGTGCCAGCAGCCCCGTCGGGGGGGGGCAACAAGAGACCCAGTACTTC. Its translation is CASSPVGGGQQETQYF.

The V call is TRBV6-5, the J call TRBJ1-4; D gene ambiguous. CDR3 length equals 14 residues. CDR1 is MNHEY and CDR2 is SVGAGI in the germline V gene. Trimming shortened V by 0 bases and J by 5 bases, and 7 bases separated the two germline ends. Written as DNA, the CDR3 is TGTGCCAGCAGTTACTCGTTACAGAATGAAAAACTGTTTTTT. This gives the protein CASSYSLQNEKLFF.

Written as DNA, the CDR3 is TGTGCCAGCAGCTTTGGACAGGTATCGAGGTACAATGAGCAGTTCTTC. This sequence encodes CASSFGQVSRYNEQFF. This chain links TRBV7-3 with TRBJ2-1; 7 nucleotides agree with TRBD1. Germline trimming cut 3 bases from V and 4 bases from J; bases unmatched to any gene: 9. The CDR3 has 16 amino acids. Per the germline V gene, CDR1 is SGHTA and CDR2 is FQGTGA.

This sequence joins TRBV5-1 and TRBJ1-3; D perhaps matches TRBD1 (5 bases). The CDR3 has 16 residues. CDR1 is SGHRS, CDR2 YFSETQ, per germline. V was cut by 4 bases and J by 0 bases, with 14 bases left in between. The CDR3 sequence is CASSPGLAISGNTIYF. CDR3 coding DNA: TGCGCCAGCAGCCCGGGACTTGCGATCTCTGGAAACACCATATATTTT.

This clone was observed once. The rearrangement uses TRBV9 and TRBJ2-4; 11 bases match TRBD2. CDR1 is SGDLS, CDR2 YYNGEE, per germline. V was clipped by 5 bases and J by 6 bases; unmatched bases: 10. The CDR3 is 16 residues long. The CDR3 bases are TGTGCCAGCAGTGGTACTAGCGGGGGCTGGGCAAACATTCAGTACTTC. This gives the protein CASSGTSGGWANIQYF.

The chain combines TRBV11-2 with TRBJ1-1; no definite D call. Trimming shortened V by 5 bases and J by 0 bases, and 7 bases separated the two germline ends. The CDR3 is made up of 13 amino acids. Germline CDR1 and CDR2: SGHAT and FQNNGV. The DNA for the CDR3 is TGTGCCAGCAGCCGGAGGATGAACACTGAAGCTTTCTTT. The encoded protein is CASSRRMNTEAFF.

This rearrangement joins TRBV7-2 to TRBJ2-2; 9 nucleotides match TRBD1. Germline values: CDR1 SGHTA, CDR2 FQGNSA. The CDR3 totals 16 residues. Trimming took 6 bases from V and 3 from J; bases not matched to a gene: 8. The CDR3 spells CASSNTGGVDTGELFF. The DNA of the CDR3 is TGTGCCAGCAGTAATACAGGGGGCGTCGACACCGGGGAGCTGTTTTTT.

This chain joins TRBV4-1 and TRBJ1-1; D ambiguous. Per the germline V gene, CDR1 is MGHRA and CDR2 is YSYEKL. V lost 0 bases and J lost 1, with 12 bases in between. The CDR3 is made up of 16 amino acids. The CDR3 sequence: CASSQDLLEGNTEAFF. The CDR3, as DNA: TGCGCCAGCAGCCAAGATCTTTTGGAGGGGAACACTGAAGCTTTCTTT.

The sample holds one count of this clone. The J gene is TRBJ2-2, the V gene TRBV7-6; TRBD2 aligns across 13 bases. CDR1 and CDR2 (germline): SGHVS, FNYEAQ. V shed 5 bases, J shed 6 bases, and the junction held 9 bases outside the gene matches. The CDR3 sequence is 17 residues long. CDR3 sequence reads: CASSPLFGTSGAGELFF. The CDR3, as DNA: TGTGCCAGCAGCCCCCTGTTCGGGACTAGCGGGGCCGGGGAGCTGTTTTTT.

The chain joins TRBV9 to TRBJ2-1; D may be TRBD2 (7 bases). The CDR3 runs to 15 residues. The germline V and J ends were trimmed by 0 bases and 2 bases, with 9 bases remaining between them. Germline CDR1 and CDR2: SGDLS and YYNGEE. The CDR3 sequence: CASSVVGGPYNEQFF. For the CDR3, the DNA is TGTGCCAGCAGCGTAGTCGGGGGGCCCTACAATGAGCAGTTCTTC.

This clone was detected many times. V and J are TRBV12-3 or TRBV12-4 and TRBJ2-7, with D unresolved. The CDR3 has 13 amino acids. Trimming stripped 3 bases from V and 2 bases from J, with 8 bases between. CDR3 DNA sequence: TGTGCCAGCAGTTTCCGGAGCACCTACGAGCAGTACTTC. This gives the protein CASSFRSTYEQYF.

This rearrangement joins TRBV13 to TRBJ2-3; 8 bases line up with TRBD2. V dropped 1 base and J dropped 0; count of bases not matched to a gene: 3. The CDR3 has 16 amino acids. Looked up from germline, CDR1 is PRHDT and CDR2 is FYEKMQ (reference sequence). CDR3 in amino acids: CASSLDLAGSTDTQYF. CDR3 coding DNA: TGTGCCAGCAGCTTAGACCTAGCGGGTAGCACAGATACGCAGTATTTT.

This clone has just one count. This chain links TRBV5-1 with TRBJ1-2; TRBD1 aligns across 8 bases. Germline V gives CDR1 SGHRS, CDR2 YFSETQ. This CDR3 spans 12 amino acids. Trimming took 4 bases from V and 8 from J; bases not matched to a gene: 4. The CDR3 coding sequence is TGCGCCAGCAGCCCGGGACAGGAAGGCTACACCTTC. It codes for CASSPGQEGYTF.

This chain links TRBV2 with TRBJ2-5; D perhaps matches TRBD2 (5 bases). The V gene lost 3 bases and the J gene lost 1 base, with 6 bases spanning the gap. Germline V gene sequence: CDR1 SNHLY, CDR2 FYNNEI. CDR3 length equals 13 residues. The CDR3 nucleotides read TGTGCCAGCAGTGACACTAGCCAAGAGACCCAGTACTTC. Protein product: CASSDTSQETQYF.

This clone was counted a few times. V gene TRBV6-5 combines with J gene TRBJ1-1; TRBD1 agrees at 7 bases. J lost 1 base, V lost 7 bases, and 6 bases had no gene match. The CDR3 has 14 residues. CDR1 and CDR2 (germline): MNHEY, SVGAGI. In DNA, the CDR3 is TGTGCCAGCAATAAACAGGGGCGGAACACTGAAGCTTTCTTT. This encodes CASNKQGRNTEAFF.